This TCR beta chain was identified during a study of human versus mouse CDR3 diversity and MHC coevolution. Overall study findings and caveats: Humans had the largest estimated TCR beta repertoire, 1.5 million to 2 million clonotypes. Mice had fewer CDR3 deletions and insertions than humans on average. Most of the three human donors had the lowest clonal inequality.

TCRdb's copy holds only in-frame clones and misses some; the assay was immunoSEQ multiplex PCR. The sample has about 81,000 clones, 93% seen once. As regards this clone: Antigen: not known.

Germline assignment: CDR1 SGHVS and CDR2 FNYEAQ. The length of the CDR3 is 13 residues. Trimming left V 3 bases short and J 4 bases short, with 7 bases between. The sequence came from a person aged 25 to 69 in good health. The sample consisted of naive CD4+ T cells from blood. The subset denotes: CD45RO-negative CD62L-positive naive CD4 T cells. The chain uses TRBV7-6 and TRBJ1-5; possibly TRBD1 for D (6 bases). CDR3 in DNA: TGTGCCAGCAGCTTCGGACAGAATCAGCCCCAGCATTTT. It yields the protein CASSFGQNQPQHF. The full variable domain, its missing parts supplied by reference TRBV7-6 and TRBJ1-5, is GAGVSQSPRYKVTKRGQDVALRCDPISGHVSLYWYRQALGQGPEFLTYFNYEAQQDKSGLPNDRFSAERPEGSISTLTIQRTEQRDSAMYRCASSFGQNQPQHFGDGTRLSIL.